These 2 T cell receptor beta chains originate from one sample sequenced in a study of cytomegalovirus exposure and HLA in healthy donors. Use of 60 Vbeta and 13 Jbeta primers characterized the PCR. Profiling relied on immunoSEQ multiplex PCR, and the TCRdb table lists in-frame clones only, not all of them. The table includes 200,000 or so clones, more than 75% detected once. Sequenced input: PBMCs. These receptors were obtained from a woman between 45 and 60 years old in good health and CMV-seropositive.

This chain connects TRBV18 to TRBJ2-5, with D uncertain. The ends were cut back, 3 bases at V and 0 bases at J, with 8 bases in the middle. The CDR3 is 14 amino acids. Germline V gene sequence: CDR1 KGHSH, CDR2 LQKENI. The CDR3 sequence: CASSPSGHQETQYF. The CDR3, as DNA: TGTGCCAGCTCACCTTCTGGCCACCAAGAGACCCAGTACTTC. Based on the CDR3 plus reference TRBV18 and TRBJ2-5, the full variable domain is NAGVMQNPRHLVRRRGQEARLRCSPMKGHSHVYWYRQLPEEGLKFMVYLQKENIIDESGMPKERFSAEFPKEGPSILRIQQVVRGDSAAYFCASSPSGHQETQYFGPGTRLLVL.

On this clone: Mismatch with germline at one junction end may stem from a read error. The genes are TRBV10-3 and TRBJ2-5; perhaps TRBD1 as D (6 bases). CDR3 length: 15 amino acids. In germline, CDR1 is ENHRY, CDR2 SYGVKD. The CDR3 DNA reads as TGTGCCATCGGTGAGGGGGAGCGGACGACGGGGACCCAGTACTTC. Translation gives CAIGEGERTTGTQYF.